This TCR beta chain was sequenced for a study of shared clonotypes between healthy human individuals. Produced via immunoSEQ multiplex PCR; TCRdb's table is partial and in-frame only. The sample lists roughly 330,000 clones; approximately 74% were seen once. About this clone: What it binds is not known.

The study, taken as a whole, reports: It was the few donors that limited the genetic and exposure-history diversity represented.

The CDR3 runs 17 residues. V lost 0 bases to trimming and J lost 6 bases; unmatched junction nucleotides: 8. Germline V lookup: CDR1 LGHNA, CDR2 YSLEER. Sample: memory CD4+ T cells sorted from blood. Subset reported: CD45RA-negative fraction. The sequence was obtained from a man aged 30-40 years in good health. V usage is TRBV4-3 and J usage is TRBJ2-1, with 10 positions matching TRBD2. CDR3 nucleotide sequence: TGCGCCAGCAGCCAAGAGCCTAGCGGGAGAACTTCCAATGAGCAGTTCTTC. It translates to CASSQEPSGRTSNEQFF.